One sample yielded the 15 T cell receptor beta chains listed below, sequenced in a study of blood T cells in healthy people across ages. PCR was performed a second time for roughly 6 to 12 cycles using a sample-barcoded 5' primer and a J-beta primer mix. TCRdb ran MiXCR on the 5' RACE reads and lists one entry per CDR3 protein. The sample has about 1.5 million distinct CDR3 sequences, about 40% seen once. Sequences were obtained from blood. Receptors were obtained from a woman younger than 35 in good health.

The V call is TRBV5-6, the J call TRBJ1-2, with D unresolved. The CDR3 length is 12 residues. V was shortened by 2 bases and J by 7 bases, with 9 bases between the two germline ends. Germline CDR1 and CDR2: SGHDT and YYEEEE. CDR3 region: CASSFDPGGYTF. CDR3 in DNA: TGTGCCAGCAGCTTTGACCCGGGTGGCTACACCTTC.

Remarks on this clonotype: A read error may be the cause here, since a much bigger clone is one base away. The chain's CDR3 is CIVSGGDGSYEQYF. The CDR3 DNA follows: TGCATCGTAAGCGGCGGGGACGGCTCCTACGAGCAGTACTTC. J is TRBJ2-7 and V is TRBV29-1; tentative D call: TRBD2 (6 bases). Germline V gene sequence: CDR1 SQVTM, CDR2 ANQGSEA. The CDR3 is 14 amino acids.

V is TRBV20-1 and J is TRBJ1-1, with 7 bases identical to TRBD1. CDR1 is DFQATT and CDR2 is SNEGSKA in the germline V gene (reference sequence). There are 16 residues in the CDR3. V lost 0 bases and J lost 4; bases outside the gene matches: 11. The CDR3 protein is CSARERGPGAVTEAFF. CDR3 DNA: TGCAGTGCTAGAGAGAGGGGGCCAGGGGCAGTCACTGAAGCTTTCTTT.

The chain carries TRBV6-1 and TRBJ1-1, with D unresolved. Trimming cost V 6 bases and J 1 base, with 9 bases left between them. The germline gives CDR1 MNHNS, CDR2 SASEGT. CDR3 length equals 13 residues. The CDR3, as DNA: TGTGCCAGCAGCGCGCTCCGGAACACTGAAGCTTTCTTT. It translates to CASSALRNTEAFF.

The sample holds a few counts of this clonotype. The V gene is TRBV25-1, the J gene TRBJ2-3; 9 positions agree with TRBD1. The CDR3 is 15 residues long. Unmatched junction bases numbered 4, after V lost 5 bases and J lost 1 base. Per germline, CDR1 MGHDK and CDR2 SYGVNS. This CDR3 is CASSHRDRGTDTQYF. In DNA, the CDR3 is TGTGCCAGCAGTCACCGGGACAGGGGCACAGATACGCAGTATTTT. The full variable domain, in which reference TRBV25-1 and TRBJ2-3 provide the parts outside the CDR3, is EADIYQTPRYLVIGTGKKITLECSQTMGHDKMYWYQQDPGMELHLIHYSYGVNSTEKGDLSSESTVSRIRTEHFPLTLESARPSHTSQYLCASSHRDRGTDTQYFGPGTRLTVL.

The chain couples TRBV6-6 to TRBJ2-1; the match to TRBD2 covers 9 bases. The CDR3 runs to 15 residues. Unmatched junction bases numbered 8, after V lost 4 bases and J lost 7 bases. From germline, CDR1 is MNHNY and CDR2 SVGAGI (reference sequence). The CDR3 DNA follows: TGTGCCAGCAGTTCGGGCGGGAGGGCCGGTAATGAGCAGTTCTTC. It yields the protein CASSSGGRAGNEQFF.

The chain is built from TRBV7-6 and TRBJ2-1; D uncertain. Germline V lookup: CDR1 SGHVS, CDR2 FNYEAQ. This CDR3 is built from 16 residues. V was trimmed by 0 bases and J by 3 bases, leaving 12 bases between them. In DNA, the CDR3 is TGTGCCAGCAGCTTAGCGGGTGGTAGCCTCTACAATGAGCAGTTCTTC. Translating it yields CASSLAGGSLYNEQFF.

In its sample, this clonotype was seen a few times. The chain links TRBV6-6 to TRBJ2-1; 7 bases agree with TRBD1. Germline V gene sequence: CDR1 MNHNY, CDR2 SVGAGI (reference sequence). This CDR3 is 15 amino acids long. V lost 5 bases to trimming and J lost 5 bases; unmatched junction nucleotides: 9. The CDR3 here is CASSNWGTVNNEQFF. The CDR3, as DNA: TGTGCCAGCAGTAACTGGGGGACAGTTAACAATGAGCAGTTCTTC.

The gene calls are TRBV20-1 and TRBJ2-3; the D gene is possibly TRBD2 (5 bases). V lost 2 bases, J lost 2 bases, and 11 bases lay in between. There are 14 residues in the CDR3. The germline V gene encodes CDR1 DFQATT and CDR2 SNEGSKA (reference sequence). This CDR3 reads CSARRLALTDTQYF. The DNA for the CDR3 is TGCAGTGCTAGAAGGCTAGCTCTCACAGATACGCAGTATTTT.

The sample holds a few counts of this clonotype. The rearrangement links TRBV10-3 to TRBJ2-1, with D uncertain. The CDR3 has 12 residues. The germline CDR1 and CDR2 sequences are ENHRY and SYGVKD. Trimming shortened V by 0 bases and J by 7 bases, and 4 bases separated the two germline ends. CDR3 sequence reads: CAISESMNEQFF. DNA for the CDR3: TGTGCCATCAGTGAGTCAATGAATGAGCAGTTCTTC.

The chain employs TRBV29-1 and TRBJ2-5; D unclear. The CDR3 loop spans 13 amino acids. The ends were cut back, 4 bases at V and 5 bases at J, with 14 bases in the middle. The germline CDR1 and CDR2 sequences are SQVTM and ANQGSEA. CDR3 nucleotides: TGCAGCGTTGGGAATCCAGCGCTGGAGACCCAGTACTTC. Translation: CSVGNPALETQYF. The whole variable domain, remainder taken from reference TRBV29-1 and TRBJ2-5, is SAVISQKPSRDICQRGTSLTIQCQVDSQVTMMFWYRQQPGQSLTLIATANQGSEATYESGFVIDKFPISRPNLTFSTLTVSNMSPEDSSIYLCSVGNPALETQYFGPGTRLLVL.

The rearrangement joins TRBV6-1 to TRBJ1-2; maybe TRBD1 (5 bases). The CDR3 is 15 amino acids. The V end was cut by 2 bases, the J end by 0 bases, with 10 bases between. Germline CDR1 reads MNHNS; CDR2 reads SASEGT. As DNA, the CDR3 is TGTGCCAGCAGTGAATCGGGGGAGGCTAACTATGGCTACACCTTC. It translates to CASSESGEANYGYTF.

As for this clonotype: At one end, the junction sequence differs from germline, possibly due to a read error. The chain combines TRBV12-5 with TRBJ2-7; D uncertain. The germline CDR1 and CDR2 sequences are LGHNT and FRNRAP. CDR3 length equals 16 residues. The CDR3 loop reads CVSAFSTGQLSYEQYF. The CDR3 DNA sequence: TGTGTTAGTGCCTTCTCCACTGGGCAGTTATCCTACGAGCAGTACTTC.

This clonotype was observed a few times. The chain is built from TRBV5-1 and TRBJ2-3; D tentatively fits TRBD1 or TRBD2 (5 bases each). Trimming cost V 1 base and J 2 bases, with 14 bases left between them. Germline V gene sequence: CDR1 SGHRS, CDR2 YFSETQ. The CDR3 is made up of 16 amino acids. The CDR3 DNA reads TGCGCCAGCAGCTTGCCGGGGCAGCGTTCCACAGATACGCAGTATTTT. Amino acid sequence: CASSLPGQRSTDTQYF. The complete variable domain, with remaining parts taken from reference TRBV5-1 and TRBJ2-3, reads KAGVTQTPRYLIKTRGQQVTLSCSPISGHRSVSWYQQTPGQGLQFLFEYFSETQRNKGNFPGRFSGRQFSNSRSEMNVSTLELGDSALYLCASSLPGQRSTDTQYFGPGTRLTVL.

As regards this clonotype: This could be a read error, since a much larger clone is one nucleotide away. The gene calls are TRBV7-2 and TRBJ2-1; possible D gene TRBD1, 6 bases. Germline V gene sequence: CDR1 SGHTA, CDR2 FQGNSA. V lost 3 bases and J 8 bases, leaving 14 bases between the germline ends. CDR3 length equals 14 residues. CDR3 nucleotide sequence: TGTGCCAGCAGCTTGAAGGGCAGGGGCGATGAGCAGTTCTTC. Translated: CASSLKGRGDEQFF.